This paragraph reports one T cell receptor beta chain. Its antigen is unknown. The V gene's germline CDR1 is SGHVS and CDR2 FNYEAQ. V was pared by 5 bases and J by 1 base, with 22 bases between. The CDR3 consists of 18 residues. This entry is derived from a study of Ad26.COV2.S vaccination and SARS-CoV-2 variants. Study-level results: Post-vaccination spike-specific CD8+ and CD4+ T cell responses reportedly had substantial breadth.

The treatment here: roughly 19 received Ad26.COV2.S at low or high dose, single or two shots; 5 received placebo; per-sample allocation not given. Day 63 after the first vaccine or placebo injection was the time point for sampling. Using immunoSEQ multiplex PCR, the repertoire was profiled, and TCRdb retains in-frame clones only, with some absent. Here the sample spans fewer than 400,000 clones, around 91% being singletons. The genes are TRBV7-6 and TRBJ2-3; weak D call: TRBD1 (6 bases). The sequenced sample was peripheral blood, obtained in a trial of Ad26.COV2.S vaccine versus placebo. This clonotype was obtained from a person between 18 and 65 years old who received the Ad26.COV2.S COVID-19 vaccine or a placebo. The CDR3 coding sequence is TGTGCCAGCAGCCCGGACAGACTTTCATTTGCAGGCACAGATACGCAGTATTTT. Amino acids: CASSPDRLSFAGTDTQYF.